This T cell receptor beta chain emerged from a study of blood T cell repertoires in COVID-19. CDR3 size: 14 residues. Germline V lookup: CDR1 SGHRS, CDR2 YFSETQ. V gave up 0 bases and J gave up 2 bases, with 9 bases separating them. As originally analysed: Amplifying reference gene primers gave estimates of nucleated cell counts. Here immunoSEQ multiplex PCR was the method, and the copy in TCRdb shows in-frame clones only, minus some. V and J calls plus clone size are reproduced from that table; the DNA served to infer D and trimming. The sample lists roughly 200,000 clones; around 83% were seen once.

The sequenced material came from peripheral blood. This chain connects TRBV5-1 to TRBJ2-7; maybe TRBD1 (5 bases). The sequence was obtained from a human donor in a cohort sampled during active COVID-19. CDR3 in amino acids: CASSLASRAYEQYF. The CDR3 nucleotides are TGCGCCAGCAGCTTGGCCTCCAGGGCCTACGAGCAGTACTTC.